What follows are 12 T cell receptor beta chains derived from one specimen sequenced in a study of blood T cell repertoires in COVID-19 (dated by TCRdb to 2020 to 2021). Library preparation used the immunoSEQ multiplex PCR assay. TCRdb obtained this table from immuneACCESS and retained in-frame rearrangements with V and J assigned. These tables miss some clones; where compared with another copy, unresolved V genes account for less than half of the shortfall, and the remainder is unexplained. The sample contains about 150,000 clones, roughly 84% of them found a single time. The top ten clones comprise roughly 5% of the sample. Source material: PBMCs or T cells enriched from blood (not recorded which). Receptor source: a man in his 70s who had been exposed to COVID-19.

CDR3 bases: TGCGCCAGCAGTGAGTCCAGAGGGCGCCACGAGCAGTACTTC. It encodes CASSESRGRHEQYF. V is TRBV10-1 and J is TRBJ2-7, with D perhaps TRBD2 (5 bases). The V gene's germline CDR1 is WNHNN and CDR2 SYGVQD (reference sequence). This CDR3 region has 14 residues. With 0 bases removed from V and 5 bases from J, the gap between germline ends came to 11 bases.

The V call is TRBV5-1, the J call TRBJ2-5, with TRBD2 matching over 11 bases. The CDR3 extends over 15 amino acids. From germline, CDR1 is SGHRS and CDR2 YFSETQ. The junction had 3 bases not matched to a gene; V was cut back by 4 bases and J by 1 base. The chain's CDR3 is CASSPGLAAQETQYF. The CDR3 DNA is TGCGCCAGCAGCCCGGGACTAGCGGCCCAAGAGACCCAGTACTTC. Full variable domain (remainder filled in from reference TRBV5-1 and TRBJ2-5): KAGVTQTPRYLIKTRGQQVTLSCSPISGHRSVSWYQQTPGQGLQFLFEYFSETQRNKGNFPGRFSGRQFSNSRSEMNVSTLELGDSALYLCASSPGLAAQETQYFGPGTRLLVL.

The chain recombines TRBV7-8 with TRBJ1-1; D is ambiguous. V was trimmed by 2 bases and J by 1 base, leaving 5 bases between them. The CDR3 totals 13 residues. CDR1 is SGHVS and CDR2 is FQNEAQ in the germline V gene. The CDR3 nucleotides read TGTGCCAGCAGCTTAACAGAGAACACTGAAGCTTTCTTT. This sequence encodes CASSLTENTEAFF.

The chain recombines TRBV11-3 with TRBJ2-3; 14 nucleotides match TRBD2. The CDR3 runs 16 residues. Germline V gene data show CDR1 as SGHNT and CDR2 as YENEEA. Trimming took 5 bases from V and 3 from J; bases not matched to a gene: 4. CDR3 loop: CASSLGLAGATDTQYF. The CDR3 region has the DNA TGTGCCAGCAGCCTGGGACTAGCGGGAGCAACAGATACGCAGTATTTT.

The gene calls are TRBV6-5 and TRBJ1-1; D perhaps matches TRBD1 (6 bases). Germline V gene data show CDR1 as MNHEY and CDR2 as SVGAGI. This CDR3 has 14 residues. The germline V and J ends were trimmed by 8 bases and 0 bases, with 13 bases remaining between them. CDR3 loop: CASGPRGMNTEAFF. CDR3 nucleotide sequence: TGTGCCAGCGGACCCAGGGGCATGAACACTGAAGCTTTCTTT.

This chain links TRBV9 with TRBJ2-3; tentatively, D is TRBD2 (5 bases). The V end was cut by 0 bases, the J end by 2 bases, with 7 bases between. This CDR3 comprises 14 residues. Per the germline V gene, CDR1 is SGDLS and CDR2 is YYNGEE. For the CDR3, the DNA is TGTGCCAGCAGCGTAGCGGGGTTCACAGATACGCAGTATTTT. This sequence encodes CASSVAGFTDTQYF.

The J gene is TRBJ2-1, the V gene TRBV12-5; TRBD2 matches at 7 bases. The CDR3 runs 16 residues. The J segment lost 7 bases and the V segment lost 7 bases, leaving 16 bases of the junction unmatched. Germline V gene sequence: CDR1 LGHNT, CDR2 FRNRAP. The CDR3 DNA sequence: TGTGCTAGTGCCTTATTATGGGACTCCGGGGGGAATGAGCAGTTCTTC. Its protein product is CASALLWDSGGNEQFF.

V is TRBV7-2 and J is TRBJ1-2; no definite D call. This CDR3 is built from 16 residues. V gave up 4 bases and J gave up 2 bases, with 17 bases separating them. Germline lookup yields CDR1 SGHTA and CDR2 FQGNSA. The CDR3 nucleotides are TGTGCCAGCAGCTGGGGAGGGCAGGTTAAGAACTATGGCTACACCTTC. This translates into CASSWGGQVKNYGYTF.

This clone was seen a few times. The chain employs TRBV27 and TRBJ2-7, with TRBD2 matching over 9 bases. Germline values: CDR1 MNHEY, CDR2 SMNVEV (reference sequence). CDR3 length: 13 residues. With V trimmed by 3 bases and J by 6 bases, 3 bases remained unmatched. CDR3 sequence reads: CASSFVAGAEQYF. The CDR3 region has the DNA TGTGCCAGCAGTTTCGTAGCGGGGGCCGAGCAGTACTTC.

The chain uses TRBV7-2 and TRBJ2-3; D is perhaps TRBD1 (6 bases). Germline CDR1 is SGHTA and CDR2 is FQGNSA. Trimming removed 3 bases at V and 0 bases at J, with 10 bases between. This CDR3 has 15 amino acids. In DNA, the CDR3 is TGTGCCAGCAGCTTGACAGGTTCTAGCACAGATACGCAGTATTTT. This sequence encodes CASSLTGSSTDTQYF. The complete variable domain, with remaining parts taken from reference TRBV7-2 and TRBJ2-3, reads GAGVSQSPSNKVTEKGKDVELRCDPISGHTALYWYRQSLGQGLEFLIYFQGNSAPDKSGLPSDRFSAERTGGSVSTLTIQRTQQEDSAVYLCASSLTGSSTDTQYFGPGTRLTVL.

V and J are TRBV28 and TRBJ1-4; 8 bases are shared with TRBD1. V shed 11 bases and J 3 bases; nucleotides not matched to a gene: 5. Germline CDR1 reads MDHEN; CDR2 reads SYDVKM. This CDR3 spans 13 amino acids. This chain's CDR3 is CASRTGPNEKLFF. The CDR3 DNA reads as TGTGCCTCACGGACAGGGCCTAATGAAAAACTGTTTTTT. The whole variable domain, filled in from reference TRBV28 and TRBJ1-4, reads DVKVTQSSRYLVKRTGEKVFLECVQDMDHENMFWYRQDPGLGLRLIYFSYDVKMKEKGDIPEGYSVSREKKERFSLILESASTNQTSMYLCASRTGPNEKLFFGSGTQLSVL.

The chain is built from TRBV9 and TRBJ2-7; D not resolved. This CDR3 has 14 amino acids. V lost 0 bases and J 1 base, leaving 8 bases between the germline ends. From germline, CDR1 is SGDLS and CDR2 YYNGEE. CDR3 sequence reads: CASSVATASYEQYF. The CDR3 nucleotides read TGTGCCAGCAGCGTAGCAACTGCTTCCTACGAGCAGTACTTC.